This passage covers 8 T cell receptor beta chains from one sample sequenced in a study of T cells after yellow fever vaccination (dated 2019 in TCRdb). Receptor libraries were prepared by 5' RACE. Sequencing instrument: Illumina HiSeq 2500. TCRdb trimmed public reads at Q25 via fastp, called clones via MiXCR and kept in-frame beta chains. Rows matching on CDR3 protein sequence are summarized as one entry with the most common DNA and genes. This sample gives roughly 74,000 distinct CDR3 sequences in total; more than 5.5% of them show up just once. The ten most abundant clones make up around 32% of the sample. The treatment or condition tag for this specimen amounts to: live attenuated yellow fever vaccine strain. The material was CD8+ T cells sorted from PBMCs, obtained 5 to 6 days after the first yellow fever vaccination. Receptor source: a man aged 18-30 years who received the YFV17D yellow fever vaccine.

This clonotype was observed at least ten times. The V call is TRBV27, the J call TRBJ1-6; D is perhaps TRBD1 (5 bases). Trimming cost V 10 bases and J 10 bases, with 17 bases left between them. The CDR3 totals 13 residues. The germline V gene has CDR1 MNHEY and CDR2 SMNVEV (reference sequence). CDR3 sequence reads: CATKGGTDSPLHF. As DNA, the CDR3 is TGTGCCACTAAGGGAGGGACTGACTCACCCCTCCACTTT.

This clonotype was found a few times. The chain combines TRBV18 with TRBJ1-2; D unresolved. Per germline, CDR1 KGHSH and CDR2 LQKENI. The V end lost 0 bases, the J end lost 4 bases, and 6 bases lay between the germline ends. The CDR3 totals 13 residues. CDR3 nucleotide sequence: TGTGCCAGCTCACCACCGCGAGGCTATGGCTACACCTTC. Translating gives CASSPPRGYGYTF.

The chain uses TRBV11-1 and TRBJ2-5; 9 nucleotides line up with TRBD2. The CDR3 is made up of 19 amino acids. From germline, CDR1 is SGHAT and CDR2 FQDESV (reference sequence). Germline trimming cut 1 base from V and 4 bases from J; bases unmatched to any gene: 16. The CDR3 reads CASSLGGSGGGPRTETQYF. The CDR3 DNA sequence: TGTGCCAGCAGCTTAGGAGGTAGCGGGGGCGGACCTCGGACAGAGACCCAGTACTTC. The variable domain in full, with the rest retrieved from reference TRBV11-1 and TRBJ2-5, is EAEVAQSPRYKITEKSQAVAFWCDPISGHATLYWYRQILGQGPELLVQFQDESVVDDSQLPKDRFSAERLKGVDSTLKIQPAELGDSAMYLCASSLGGSGGGPRTETQYFGPGTRLLVL.

The rearrangement links TRBV4-1 to TRBJ1-1, with TRBD1 matching over 8 bases. Trimming at V came to 0 bases and at J to 4 bases, leaving 7 bases not matched to a gene. CDR1 is MGHRA, CDR2 YSYEKL, per germline. The CDR3 contains 16 residues. This CDR3 is CASSQEVRGLGTEAFF. CDR3 DNA sequence: TGCGCCAGCAGCCAAGAAGTCAGGGGGCTCGGCACTGAAGCTTTCTTT.

The chain carries TRBV23-1 and TRBJ2-4; D perhaps matches TRBD2 (6 bases). TRBV23-1 is an ORF; its function is uncertain. V lost 2 bases and J 5 bases, leaving 19 bases between the germline ends. The CDR3 totals 17 residues. Written as DNA, the CDR3 is TGCGCCAGCAGTCAACGTGTCTGGAGGGCGGCCCAAAACATTCAGTACTTC. Translation gives CASSQRVWRAAQNIQYF.

There are a few counts of this clonotype. V usage is TRBV18 and J usage is TRBJ2-7; the D gene is possibly TRBD1 (5 bases). Trimming removed 3 bases from V and 4 bases from J, with 16 bases in between. CDR1 is KGHSH, CDR2 LQKENI, per germline. The CDR3 is 15 amino acids. CDR3: CASSPDGAVFYEQYV. CDR3 sequence (DNA): TGTGCCAGCTCACCGGATGGGGCAGTCTTTTACGAGCAGTACGTC.

In its sample, this clonotype was seen many times. The chain uses TRBV7-2 and TRBJ2-7; 12 bases agree with TRBD2. The V gene end was trimmed by 4 bases and the J gene end by 2 bases; junction bases not matched to a gene: 9. Germline V gene lookup returns CDR1 SGHTA and CDR2 FQGNSA. The CDR3 consists of 17 residues. CDR3 sequence reads: CASSWGTSGQTPYEQYF. The DNA for the CDR3 is TGTGCCAGCAGCTGGGGGACTAGCGGGCAAACCCCCTACGAGCAGTACTTC.

V usage is TRBV10-1 and J usage is TRBJ2-3; 8 nucleotides agree with TRBD1. Germline CDR1 reads WNHNN; CDR2 reads SYGVQD (reference sequence). The V segment lost 3 bases and the J segment 8 bases; nucleotides outside the gene matches: 1. The CDR3 loop spans 12 amino acids. The CDR3 nucleotides read TGCGCCAGCAGTGACACAGGGGGTACGCAGTATTTT. Its protein product is CASSDTGGTQYF.